This TCR beta chain was recovered during a study of shared clonotypes between healthy human individuals. As to this clone: Its antigen is not identified.

Sequencing used immunoSEQ multiplex PCR; TCRdb keeps in-frame clones, though not all of them. The sample has some 1.5 million clones; 95% to 99% are singletons. Findings of the study overall: Approximately 4.6% of naive CD4 clonotypes were shared across four donors. Larger estimated richness was generally seen in naive subsets than in memory subsets.

This CDR3 has 15 amino acids. V dropped 1 base and J dropped 3 bases, with 13 bases sitting between them. CDR1 SGHTA and CDR2 FQGNSA come from the germline V gene. This receptor was obtained from a man aged 25 to 40 in good health. V and J are TRBV7-2 and TRBJ2-7; D is perhaps TRBD1 or TRBD2 (5 bases each). The specimen was naive CD4+ T cells sorted from blood. Subset meaning: CD45RA+ positively selected. The CDR3 nucleotides read TGTGCCAGCAGCTTAGGGGGGAGTCGGGGCTACGAGCAGTACTTC. Translated, it gives CASSLGGSRGYEQYF.